The present T cell receptor beta chain was sequenced within a study of T cells in Graves' hyperthyroidism and ophthalmopathy. About the research overall: At the time of initial diagnosis and before any treatment, peripheral blood was collected.

Germline V gene data show CDR1 as LNHNV and CDR2 as YYDKDF (reference sequence). The CDR3 extends over 14 amino acids. With 3 bases removed from V and 6 bases from J, the gap between germline ends came to 11 bases. Whole-study findings and limits: The model foresaw ophthalmopathy a median around 6.8 months prior to onset.

Uncontrolled infection, other autoimmune disease, pregnancy and lactation each barred patients from inclusion. For the diagnoses, clinical symptoms, serum thyroxine and TRAb, thyroid ultrasound and orbital computed tomography were used. Template material for amplifying TCR beta CDR3 regions consisted of RNA transcripts. The TCR CDR3 first-round RT-PCR relied on the HTBI primer set. TCRdb reanalysed the multiplex PCR reads using MiXCR and keeps one entry per CDR3 protein. This sample yields approximately 400,000 distinct CDR3 sequences, of which 20% to 25% are seen a single time; about 73% belongs to the top ten. A remark on this clonotype: As yet, its antigen is unknown.

The receptor was isolated from a man in his fifties or sixties with Graves' hyperthyroidism. Sequences were obtained from blood. The V and J genes are TRBV15 and TRBJ1-4; a possible D gene is TRBD1 (5 bases). The CDR3 loop is CATSRTVNDEKLFF. The CDR3 DNA is TGTGCCACCAGCAGGACAGTGAATGATGAAAAACTGTTTTTT.